This paragraph reports one TCR beta chain. This specimen comes from a study of blood T cell repertoires in COVID-19. Study context: Material from acute and convalescent COVID-19 was sourced from the United States, Italy and Spain. T cells, B-cell-depleted T cells, or PBMCs provided the cDNA or gDNA that served as material.

This CDR3 spans 17 amino acids. Trimming at V came to 1 base and at J to 4 bases, leaving 11 bases not matched to a gene. Germline V CDR1 and CDR2: LGHDT, YNNKEL (reference sequence). Sequenced by immunoSEQ multiplex PCR; TCRdb stores in-frame clones only, minus some. The repertoire holds a few hundred thousand clones, with roughly 84% as singletons. Followed longitudinally, the Seattle patients had been enrolled during active infection. This clonotype was sampled from a person in their 70s with COVID-19, enrolled during active disease. Sequencing was carried out using peripheral blood. The chain combines TRBV3-1 (or the pseudogene TRBV3-2) with TRBJ2-7; 9 bases agree with TRBD1. The CDR3 loop is CASSQVGQGGPRYEQYF. In DNA, the CDR3 is TGTGCCAGCAGCCAAGTGGGACAGGGTGGACCCAGATACGAGCAGTACTTC.